This T cell receptor beta chain was captured in a study of T cell repertoires in cytomegalovirus infection. Trimming cost V 4 bases and J 5 bases, with 19 bases left between them. The CDR3 is made up of 16 amino acids. Germline-derived CDR1 and CDR2 are ENHRY and SYGVKD. TCRdb independently ran MiXCR on the reads; one entry per CDR3 protein. This sample has some 680,000 distinct CDR3 sequences, with less than 40% found just once. The receptor comes from a human donor in good health (CMV status not recorded). Some clones in this sample may be carry-over from other donors' samples. The sequencing input was PBMCs. This sequence joins TRBV10-3 and TRBJ2-3; D may match TRBD1 or TRBD2 (6 bases each). The CDR3, as DNA: TGTGCCATCAGTGGTCCCGGGACGGGGGCTAGAGATACGCAGTATTTT. Amino acid sequence: CAISGPGTGARDTQYF.